Below are 19 T cell receptor beta chains sequenced from a single sample in a study of T-cell memory formation after mild COVID-19 (dated by TCRdb to the early 2020s). Library creation used 5' RACE. The sample was run on an Illumina NovaSeq 6000. In TCRdb, the public reads were trimmed at Q25 with fastp and aligned with MiXCR, with productive beta chains retained. When rows share a CDR3 protein, they turn into one entry using the most common DNA and genes. In all, the sample holds fewer than 250,000 distinct CDR3 sequences, and 15% of those were seen once. The ten largest clones capture 2.1% of the sample. The source material was PBMCs or a T cell subset sorted from them (not recorded which). The receptor set was obtained from an adult woman who had mild COVID-19 (a few samples of this study predate the infection). The sample titles of this study are shuffled in the database, so cell type and time point are left out; the donor was told from shared clones.

This clonotype was observed a few times. The chain combines TRBV6-2 or TRBV6-3 with TRBJ2-5; TRBD2 matches 9 bases. Trimming took 6 bases from V and 5 from J; bases not matched to a gene: 7. CDR3 length: 14 amino acids. Germline lookup yields CDR1 MNHEY and CDR2 SVGEGT. The CDR3 coding sequence is TGTGCCAGCAGGGCTTCAGCGGGAGGTGAGACCCAGTACTTC. Translated, it gives CASRASAGGETQYF.

Only a few counts were recorded for this clonotype. The chain uses TRBV6-1 and TRBJ1-1; no definite D call. Germline CDR1 is MNHNS and CDR2 is SASEGT. Trimming shortened V by 3 bases and J by 6 bases, and 17 bases separated the two germline ends. The CDR3 length is 15 residues. Here the CDR3 reads CASSDLALPVAEAFF. CDR3 coding DNA: TGTGCCAGCAGTGATTTGGCCCTCCCGGTCGCTGAAGCTTTCTTT.

The chain combines TRBV5-5 with TRBJ2-5; 13 positions match TRBD2. Germline lookup yields CDR1 SGHKS and CDR2 YYEKEE (reference sequence). The CDR3 has 18 amino acids. The trim removed 4 bases at V and 5 bases at J, leaving 14 bases unmatched. CDR3 DNA: TGTGCCAGCAGCCCGCACCTTACGGAGACTAGCGGGAGGGAGACCCAGTACTTC. Its protein is CASSPHLTETSGRETQYF.

A single count supports this clonotype. The CDR3 is CASSRTGTSVQGEQYF. The CDR3 bases are TGCGCCAGCAGCAGAACCGGGACTAGCGTCCAGGGCGAGCAGTACTTC. J is TRBJ2-7 and V is TRBV5-1; TRBD2 matches 10 bases. The CDR3 is made up of 16 amino acids. CDR1 and CDR2 from the germline V gene are SGHRS and YFSETQ. V lost 4 bases to trimming and J lost 6 bases; unmatched junction nucleotides: 13.

This chain links TRBV29-1 with TRBJ1-3, with TRBD1 identical over 7 bases. The trim removed 4 bases at V and 0 bases at J, leaving 6 bases unmatched. Germline CDR1 reads SQVTM; CDR2 reads ANQGSEA. CDR3 length: 15 residues. CDR3 in amino acids: CSVGARDSSGNTIYF. In nucleotides, the CDR3 is TGCAGCGTTGGAGCTCGGGACAGCTCTGGAAACACCATATATTTT.

The chain is built from TRBV29-1 and TRBJ2-3; D ambiguous. Per the germline V gene, CDR1 is SQVTM and CDR2 is ANQGSEA. The V gene lost 5 bases and the J gene lost 1 base, with 16 bases spanning the gap. The length of the CDR3 is 15 residues. CDR3 amino acids: CSVTPVGGGTDTQYF. CDR3 nucleotides: TGCAGCGTTACCCCCGTAGGTGGGGGCACAGATACGCAGTATTTT.

The chain links TRBV5-5 to TRBJ1-1; D gene uncertain. The CDR3 has 12 residues. CDR1 is SGHKS and CDR2 is YYEKEE in the germline V gene (reference sequence). V gave up 4 bases and J gave up 5 bases, with 9 bases separating them. CDR3 protein: CASSEVGTEAFF. Written as DNA, the CDR3 is TGTGCCAGCAGCGAGGTAGGGACTGAAGCTTTCTTT.

As concerns this clonotype: The CDR3 carries no conserved terminal phenylalanine or tryptophan, so it likely arises from a read error. The DNA is omitted, as the CDR3 cannot be located on it reliably, and the CDR3 follows TCRdb's listing. The gene calls are TRBV11-2 and TRBJ1-2. Counting both end residues, the CDR3 totals 11 amino acids. Germline V lookup: CDR1 SGHAT, CDR2 FQNNGV. Here the CDR3 reads CASSYGPTAEV.

The V and J genes are TRBV5-1 and TRBJ2-5; D not certain. Germline assignment: CDR1 SGHRS and CDR2 YFSETQ. The CDR3 is 14 amino acids. The V end lost 0 bases, the J end lost 3 bases, and 9 bases lay between the germline ends. CDR3 residues: CASSLGVGKETQYF. The DNA for the CDR3 is TGCGCCAGCAGCTTGGGCGTGGGGAAAGAGACCCAGTACTTC.

This clonotype has only a few counts. The chain combines TRBV5-1 with TRBJ2-3, with TRBD2 identical over 9 bases. Germline CDR1 SGHRS, CDR2 YFSETQ. V was clipped by 2 bases and J by 2 bases; unmatched bases: 6. CDR3 length equals 16 residues. The CDR3 nucleotides are TGCGCCAGCAGCTTTGGGAGCGGGGGGATCACAGATACGCAGTATTTT. Translated: CASSFGSGGITDTQYF.

This clonotype was seen a handful of times. This rearrangement joins TRBV15 to TRBJ1-1; D ambiguous. V dropped 1 base and J dropped 4 bases, with 13 bases sitting between them. CDR1 is LNHNV and CDR2 is YYDKDF in the germline V gene (reference sequence). The CDR3 is 15 residues long. The CDR3 region has the DNA TGTGCCACCAGCAGAGGTGTCGGGGTGGGCACTGAAGCTTTCTTT. Its protein product is CATSRGVGVGTEAFF.

This clonotype was seen repeatedly, ten times or more. This rearrangement joins TRBV12-3 or TRBV12-4 to TRBJ1-6; D is unclear. Deletions cut 3 bases from V and 5 bases from J, with 8 bases between. This CDR3 spans 14 amino acids. The CDR3 DNA reads as TGTGCCAGCAGTTTTGGGCAGAATAATTCACCCCTCCACTTT. This codes for CASSFGQNNSPLHF.

This clonotype was observed a handful of times. This chain connects TRBV5-1 to TRBJ2-1; the match to TRBD2 covers 10 bases. The CDR3 is 15 amino acids. CDR1 is SGHRS, CDR2 YFSETQ, per germline. With 4 bases clipped from V and 7 bases from J, the junction kept 8 bases outside the gene matches. CDR3: CASSQGGLALNEQFF. Written as DNA, the CDR3 is TGCGCCAGCAGCCAAGGGGGACTAGCGTTGAATGAGCAGTTCTTC.

This clonotype occurred many times. This sequence joins TRBV24-1 and TRBJ2-1; 13 positions match TRBD2. The CDR3 contains 17 residues. Germline V gives CDR1 KGHDR, CDR2 SFDVKD. J gave up 8 bases and V 4 bases, and 10 bases lay outside the gene matches. The CDR3 sequence is CATSDPRTSGRLDEQFF. The CDR3 region has the DNA TGTGCCACCAGTGACCCTAGGACTAGCGGGAGATTGGATGAGCAGTTCTTC.

The sample holds a few counts of this clonotype. This chain uses TRBV7-9 with TRBJ1-2, with a tentative D call TRBD1 (6 bases). Germline V gives CDR1 SEHNR, CDR2 FQNEAQ (reference sequence). CDR3 length: 15 amino acids. Between the trimmed V and J ends, which lost 6 bases and 8 bases, there was a span of 22 bases. CDR3 nucleotides: TGTGCCAGCAGTAAAGCGGGGGCAAACGGGGAGGGCTACACCTTC. This sequence encodes CASSKAGANGEGYTF.

The sample holds a few counts of this clonotype. The V and J genes are TRBV7-8 and TRBJ2-7; D is ambiguous. This CDR3 region has 16 residues. Germline CDR1 reads SGHVS; CDR2 reads FQNEAQ. V was clipped by 7 bases and J by 2 bases, with 21 bases between them. CDR3 amino acids: CASTPNPQAAPYEQYF. CDR3 sequence (DNA): TGTGCCAGCACCCCGAATCCCCAAGCTGCCCCCTACGAGCAGTACTTC. The whole variable domain, remainder taken from reference TRBV7-8 and TRBJ2-7, is GAGVSQSPRYKVAKRGQDVALRCDPISGHVSLFWYQQALGQGPEFLTYFQNEAQLDKSGLPSDRFFAERPEGSVSTLKIQRTQQEDSAVYLCASTPNPQAAPYEQYFGPGTRLTVT.

Many counts were recorded for this clonotype. The rearrangement joins TRBV6-2 or TRBV6-3 to TRBJ2-5; 8 nucleotides line up with TRBD2. The CDR3 consists of 14 residues. With V trimmed by 6 bases and J by 6 bases, 9 bases remained unmatched. Germline-derived CDR1 and CDR2 are MNHEY and SVGEGT. DNA for the CDR3: TGTGCCAGCAGCGATCCGGGACTAGGAAAGACCCAGTACTTC. Its translation: CASSDPGLGKTQYF.

The table lists this clonotype with a few counts. The V gene is TRBV20-1, the J gene TRBJ2-7, with 10 positions matching TRBD2. J gave up 4 bases and V 6 bases, and 15 bases lay outside the gene matches. This CDR3 has 16 amino acids. Germline CDR1 and CDR2: DFQATT and SNEGSKA (reference sequence). This chain's CDR3 is CSAPRGSGGGKYEQYF. The CDR3 bases are TGCAGTGCGCCCCGGGGAAGCGGGGGGGGAAAGTACGAGCAGTACTTC.

The CDR3 is CASSPRALPSAAFF. DNA for the CDR3: TGTGCCAGCAGCCCGAGGGCCCTTCCCTCAGCAGCTTTCTTT. The chain is built from TRBV7-2 and TRBJ1-1, with unresolved D. V dropped 5 bases and J dropped 10 bases, with 20 bases sitting between them. Germline CDR1 and CDR2: SGHTA and FQGNSA. The CDR3 is 14 residues long.